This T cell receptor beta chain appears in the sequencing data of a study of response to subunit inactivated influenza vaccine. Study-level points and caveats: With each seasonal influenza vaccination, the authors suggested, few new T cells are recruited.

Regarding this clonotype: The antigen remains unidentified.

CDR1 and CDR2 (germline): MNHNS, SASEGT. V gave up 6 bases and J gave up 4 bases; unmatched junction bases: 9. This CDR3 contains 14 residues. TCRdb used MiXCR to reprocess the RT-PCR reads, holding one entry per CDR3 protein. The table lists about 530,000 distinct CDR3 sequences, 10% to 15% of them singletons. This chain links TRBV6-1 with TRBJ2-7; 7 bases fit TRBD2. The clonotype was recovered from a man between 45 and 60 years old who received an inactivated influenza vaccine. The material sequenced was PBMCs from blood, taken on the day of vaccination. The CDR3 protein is CASRNGRAGYEQYF. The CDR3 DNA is TGTGCCAGCAGGAATGGGAGGGCCGGGTACGAGCAGTACTTC.